One sample yielded the 10 T cell receptor beta chains listed below, sequenced in a study of blood T cell repertoires in COVID-19 (dated by TCRdb to the early 2020s). Library preparation was by the immunoSEQ multiplex PCR assay. TCRdb limited this immuneACCESS table to in-frame rearrangements with V and J called. A share of clones is missing; checked studies link under half to unresolved V genes, and the rest is unexplained. In this sample the table shows roughly 270,000 clones, approximately 88% of which occur a single time. The top ten clones comprise just under 9.5% of the sample. The sequenced material came from peripheral blood. The receptors originated from a man aged 18-30 years with active or convalescent COVID-19.

This chain joins TRBV25-1 and TRBJ2-2; a possible D gene is TRBD1 (6 bases). Per germline, CDR1 MGHDK and CDR2 SYGVNS. The CDR3 covers 12 residues. The V end was cut by 5 bases, the J end by 13 bases, with 14 bases between. CDR3 DNA: TGTGCCAGCAGTATTTTAACGGACAGGCTGTTTTTT. This encodes CASSILTDRLFF.

The rearrangement joins TRBV10-1 to TRBJ2-2; no firm D call. The CDR3 loop spans 15 amino acids. Germline lookup yields CDR1 WNHNN and CDR2 SYGVQD (reference sequence). Trimming removed 5 bases at V and 1 base at J, with 11 bases between. The CDR3 spells CASSSSSVNTGELFF. In DNA, the CDR3 is TGCGCCAGCAGTAGTAGCAGTGTGAACACCGGGGAGCTGTTTTTT.

The chain couples TRBV14 to TRBJ2-5; 13 bases are shared with TRBD2. J gave up 10 bases and V 4 bases, and 15 bases lay outside the gene matches. Per germline, CDR1 SGHDN and CDR2 FVKESK. The CDR3 length is 17 residues. Here the CDR3 DNA reads TGTGCCAGCAGCCCGACGCCGGCGACTAGCGGGGGGCCCAACCAGTACTTC. This translates into CASSPTPATSGGPNQYF.

V gene TRBV4-1 combines with J gene TRBJ1-4; D call uncertain. This CDR3 spans 17 amino acids. Germline V gene data show CDR1 as MGHRA and CDR2 as YSYEKL. V dropped 1 base and J dropped 1 base, with 13 bases sitting between them. The CDR3 spells CASSQVWPGETNEKLFF. The DNA for the CDR3 is TGCGCCAGCAGCCAAGTTTGGCCAGGCGAAACTAATGAAAAACTGTTTTTT.

This chain links TRBV4-3 with TRBJ2-1; TRBD1 agrees at 7 bases. Trimming at V came to 2 bases and at J to 5 bases, leaving 6 bases not matched to a gene. CDR3 length equals 15 residues. Germline assignment: CDR1 LGHNA and CDR2 YSLEER. The CDR3, as DNA: TGCGCCAGCAGCCAACTGGACAGGAAAAACAATGAGCAGTTCTTC. It translates to CASSQLDRKNNEQFF.

The CDR3: CASRAAIWETQYF. The CDR3 bases are TGTGCCAGCAGGGCAGCGATCTGGGAGACCCAGTACTTC. V is TRBV3-1 (or the pseudogene TRBV3-2) and J is TRBJ2-5; D is undetermined. There are 13 residues in the CDR3. Deletions cut 6 bases from V and 5 bases from J, with 13 bases between. CDR1 LGHDT and CDR2 YNNKEL come from the germline V gene (reference sequence).

The gene calls are TRBV7-9 and TRBJ2-7; tentatively, D is TRBD2 (6 bases). Germline V gene sequence: CDR1 SEHNR, CDR2 FQNEAQ (reference sequence). This CDR3 has 14 residues. Trimming shortened V by 4 bases and J by 1 base, and 11 bases separated the two germline ends. The CDR3 DNA sequence: TGTGCCAGCAGCTCCGGGACTGGGTCCTACGAGCAGTACTTC. Its protein is CASSSGTGSYEQYF. The full variable domain, rest sourced from reference TRBV7-9 and TRBJ2-7, is DTGVSQNPRHKITKRGQNVTFRCDPISEHNRLYWYRQTLGQGPEFLTYFQNEAQLEKSRLLSDRFSAERPKGSFSTLEIQRTEQGDSAMYLCASSSGTGSYEQYFGPGTRLTVT.

This clone was counted once. The CDR3 spells CAIEDHRGGELHGYTF. The CDR3 nucleotides read TGTGCCATAGAGGACCATCGAGGGGGCGAACTTCATGGCTACACCTTC. This sequence joins TRBV19 and TRBJ1-2, with 7 bases identical to TRBD1. Germline V lookup: CDR1 LNHDA, CDR2 SQIVND (reference sequence). The V gene end was trimmed by 10 bases and the J gene end by 6 bases; junction bases not matched to a gene: 20. The CDR3 extends over 16 amino acids. The full variable domain, in which reference TRBV19 and TRBJ1-2 provide the parts outside the CDR3, is DGGITQSPKYLFRKEGQNVTLSCEQNLNHDAMYWYRQDPGQGLRLIYYSQIVNDFQKGDIAEGYSVSREKKESFPLTVTSAQKNPTAFYLCAIEDHRGGELHGYTFGSGTRLTVV.

This rearrangement joins TRBV3-1 (or the pseudogene TRBV3-2) to TRBJ1-4; 10 nucleotides align to TRBD1. CDR1 and CDR2 from the germline V gene are LGHDT and YNNKEL (reference sequence). There are 18 residues in the CDR3. J was trimmed by 2 bases and V by 0 bases; bases with no gene match: 6. In DNA form, the CDR3 reads TGTGCCAGCAGCCAAGATAGCGACAGGGGGCTCACTAATGAAAAACTGTTTTTT. It specifies CASSQDSDRGLTNEKLFF.

The gene calls are TRBV6-5 and TRBJ1-4, with D unclear. The CDR3 contains 12 residues. Germline CDR1 is MNHEY and CDR2 is SVGAGI. The V end lost 9 bases, the J end lost 9 bases, and 14 bases lay between the germline ends. The CDR3 region is CASKLYNQKLFF. As DNA, the CDR3 is TGTGCCAGTAAATTATACAATCAAAAACTGTTTTTT.